A selection of T cell receptor beta chains follows, all from one sample in a study of early T cells in non-severe SARS-CoV-2 infection. TCRdb processed the 5' RACE reads anew with MiXCR; each CDR3 protein has one entry. The sample has tens of thousands of distinct CDR3 sequences, over 4.5% seen once. Sequenced material: whole blood. Every receptor here comes from an adult who was a healthcare worker with PCR-confirmed SARS-CoV-2 infection or an uninfected control (not recorded which). The CDR3 runs from the conserved cysteine through the conserved F or W. A D gene is named only where the DNA matches it firmly. Clone sizes are given selectively: once, few, many, or a class where the clone is expanded.

clone_size	v_call	d_call	j_call	cdr3_nt	cdr3_aa
many	TRBV7-9	TRBD2	TRBJ2-5	TGTGCCAGCAGCTCCTCCAATAGCGGGGTAGGAGAGACCCAGTACTTC	CASSSSNSGVGETQYF
many	TRBV11-2	NA	TRBJ2-3	TGTGCCAGCAGCTTAGTTAGTGGGCCAGATACGCAGTATTTT	CASSLVSGPDTQYF
many	TRBV2	TRBD1	TRBJ2-7	TGTGCCAGCAGACAACAGGGGGTGTCAACCTACGAGCAGTACTTC	CASRQQGVSTYEQYF
many	TRBV6-5	NA	TRBJ1-1	TGTGCCAGCAGTTACTCGAGGGGGGCGGACACTGAAGCTTTCTTT	CASSYSRGADTEAFF
many	TRBV19	TRBD2	TRBJ2-7	TGTGCCAGTAAGCCTCCTAGCGGGAGCCACGAGCAGTACTTC	CASKPPSGSHEQYF
many	TRBV7-7	NA	TRBJ2-5	TGTGCTAGCAGCTTACACAGGGCATCGGAGACCCAGTACTTC	CASSLHRASETQYF
many	TRBV5-1	NA	TRBJ2-1	TGCGCCAGCAGCCTCACTAGGGATCAGCAGTTCTTC	CASSLTRDQQFF
many	TRBV19	TRBD1	TRBJ2-7	TGTGCCAGTAGTAGGGGGACAGCAAGCTCCTACGAGCAGTACTTC	CASSRGTASSYEQYF
many	TRBV5-1	TRBD2	TRBJ2-1	TGCGCCAGCAGCTTGGCTAGCGGGGGCCTCAATGAGCAGTTCTTC	CASSLASGGLNEQFF
NA	TRBV6-5	NA	TRBJ2-7	TGTGCCAGCAGTTACTCTCGGAGCAGTTTAACCTACGAGCAGTACTTC	CASSYSRSSLTYEQYF
many	TRBV5-6	NA	TRBJ2-1	TGTGCCAGCAGCTTTTCGGCCGGGGGCTCCTACAATGAGCAGTTCTTC	CASSFSAGGSYNEQFF
many	TRBV7-9	NA	TRBJ2-1	TGTGCCAGCAGCTTATGGGGGGAGTCGGGCAATGAGCAGTTCTTC	CASSLWGESGNEQFF
few	TRBV27	TRBD2	TRBJ2-3	TGTGCCAGCAGGCAGCGGGGGTACACAGATACGCAGTATTTT	CASRQRGYTDTQYF
many	TRBV10-3	TRBD2	TRBJ2-2	TGTGCCATCACCCAGACTAGCGGGGGAATCAGCACCGGGGAGCTGTTTTTT	CAITQTSGGISTGELFF
many	TRBV7-2	TRBD2	TRBJ2-3	TGTGCCAGCAGTTCAACTAGCGGGGGCACAGATACGCAGTATTTT	CASSSTSGGTDTQYF
many	TRBV7-2	TRBD1	TRBJ1-2	TGTGCCAGCAGCTTAGACCCCCTAGGGACAGGACCCTCAGCTAACTATGGCTACACCTTC	CASSLDPLGTGPSANYGYTF
many	TRBV3-1	TRBD1	TRBJ2-7	TGTGCCAGCAAAGGACAGGGACTCACCTACGAGCAGTACTTC	CASKGQGLTYEQYF
many	TRBV9	TRBD1	TRBJ2-3	TGTGCCAGCAGCGCAACAGACAGGGGCCGATTTACGCAGTATTTT	CASSATDRGRFTQYF
many	TRBV12-3/TRBV12-4	NA	TRBJ2-1	TGTGCCAGCAGTTTTGGCGGGGACTCCTACAATGAGCAGTTCTTC	CASSFGGDSYNEQFF
many	TRBV24-1	TRBD2	TRBJ2-1	TGTGCCACCAGCCGGGTGCCTAGCGGGCCGTCCTACAATGAGCAGTTCTTC	CATSRVPSGPSYNEQFF
few	TRBV19	TRBD1	TRBJ1-5	TGTGCCAGTAACCCTCTGACAGGGGGTAGCAATCAGCCCCAGCATTTT	CASNPLTGGSNQPQHF
NA	TRBV27	NA	TRBJ1-6	TGTGCCAGCAGTTTGATGGGAGGCAGGGGAATTTATAATTCACCCCTCCACTTT	CASSLMGGRGIYNSPLHF
NA	TRBV11-3	TRBD2	TRBJ2-7	TGTGCCAGCAGCCACGGGGCGGGAGCGAGGGAGCAGTACTTC	CASSHGAGAREQYF
many	TRBV5-5	NA	TRBJ2-2	TGTGCCAGCAGCGTTCCTTCGGCGGGCACCGGGGAGCTGTTTTTT	CASSVPSAGTGELFF
many	TRBV2	NA	TRBJ2-7	TGTGCCAGCAGTGGAGGAACCTACTACGAGCAGTACTTC	CASSGGTYYEQYF
many	TRBV5-6	TRBD1	TRBJ2-7	TGTGCCAGCAGCTCGGGACAGGGCCTCTACGAGCAGTACTTC	CASSSGQGLYEQYF
many	TRBV19	NA	TRBJ2-7	TGTGCCAGTAGTATACCGGGGATCGGCTACGAGCAGTACTTC	CASSIPGIGYEQYF
NA	TRBV11-1	NA	TRBJ2-5	TGTGCCAGCAGCCCCGCGGCAGGCCAAGAGACCCAGTACTTC	CASSPAAGQETQYF
NA	TRBV6-2/TRBV6-3	NA	TRBJ1-2	TGTGCCAGCAGGACAGACCTCAACTATGGCTACACCTTC	CASRTDLNYGYTF
NA	TRBV9	TRBD2	TRBJ2-1	TGTGCCAGACATTCCCGGACTAGCTCCTACAATGAGCAGTTCTTC	CARHSRTSSYNEQFF
many	TRBV20-1	NA	TRBJ1-2	TGCAGTGCTAGAGATGAGGGGTATGGCTACACCTTC	CSARDEGYGYTF
many	TRBV7-2	NA	TRBJ1-1	TGTGCCAGCAGCTTACTAAAAAGGGGCACTGAAGCTTTCTTT	CASSLLKRGTEAFF
NA	TRBV20-1	NA	TRBJ1-1	TGCAGTGCTAGACGCGGCACGCAAGTCGAAGCTTTCTTT	CSARRGTQVEAFF
many	TRBV9	NA	TRBJ2-7	TGTGCCAGCAGCCCGACAGAATACGGCTACGAGCAGTACTTC	CASSPTEYGYEQYF
many	TRBV3-1	NA	TRBJ2-2	TGTGCCAGCAGCCAAGAACCAGTACGAGTGGGACTCCACACCGGGGAGCTGTTTTTT	CASSQEPVRVGLHTGELFF
many	TRBV18	TRBD1	TRBJ2-7	TGTGCCAGCTCAAGTGGTCGGGACAGGGTGTACTTC	CASSSGRDRVYF
NA	TRBV7-8	TRBD2	TRBJ2-1	TGTGCCAGCAGCTTAGTTCCAGCGGGAGGGCGAAGGGAGCAGTTCTTC	CASSLVPAGGRREQFF
NA	TRBV19	NA	TRBJ2-7	TGTGCCAGTAGTATGACGGCAGCCTACGAGCAGTACTTC	CASSMTAAYEQYF
many	TRBV28	TRBD1	TRBJ2-4	TGTGCCAGCAGTATCACCGGGACAGGTACCGTCATTCAGTACTTC	CASSITGTGTVIQYF
many	TRBV28	TRBD1	TRBJ2-7	TGTGCCAGCAGTTCGACAGGGTACGAGCAGTACTTC	CASSSTGYEQYF
few	TRBV5-1	TRBD1	TRBJ1-1	TGCGCCAGCAGAGGACAGGGGACGAACACTGAAGCTTTCTTT	CASRGQGTNTEAFF
few	TRBV20-1	NA	TRBJ1-5	TGCAGTGCTAGAGCAGGGATTCTTGATCAGCCCCAGCATTTT	CSARAGILDQPQHF
many	TRBV4-3	TRBD2	TRBJ2-5	TGCGCCAGCAGCCAAGCTAGCGGTGAGACCCAGTACTTC	CASSQASGETQYF
few	TRBV18	NA	TRBJ2-1	TGTGCCAGCTCACCTCGAGGCTTGCAACAGGATGAGCAGTTCTTC	CASSPRGLQQDEQFF
few	TRBV7-2	NA	TRBJ2-2	TGTGCCAGCAGCTTATGGGGGTCGGACACCGGGGAGCTGTTTTTT	CASSLWGSDTGELFF
many	TRBV7-2	TRBD1	TRBJ2-7	TGTGCCAGCAGCTTAGTGGGACAGACCCGCGAGCAGTACTTC	CASSLVGQTREQYF
many	TRBV7-9	NA	TRBJ1-2	TGTGCCAGCAGCCCTAGGGGGGCCCGTAACTATGGCTACACCTTC	CASSPRGARNYGYTF
few	TRBV20-1	NA	TRBJ2-3	TGCAGTGCTAGAGCACGAGATACGCAGTATTTT	CSARARDTQYF
many	TRBV12-3/TRBV12-4	NA	TRBJ1-2	TGTGCCAGCAACCTGGGGGTTGGCTATGGCTACACCTTC	CASNLGVGYGYTF
many	TRBV6-2/TRBV6-3	NA	TRBJ2-7	TGTGCCAGCGGAGAGTGGGGGGAGCAGTACTTC	CASGEWGEQYF